The 13 T cell receptor beta chains reported below all come from one sample, sequenced in a study of early T cells in non-severe SARS-CoV-2 infection. TCRdb reprocessed the 5' RACE reads with MiXCR, giving one entry per CDR3 protein. This table holds 25,000 to 30,000 distinct CDR3 sequences, 4.5% found once. The source material was whole blood. The origin of the receptors is an adult who was a healthcare worker with PCR-confirmed SARS-CoV-2 infection or an uninfected control (not recorded which).

This clonotype showed up many times. The gene calls are TRBV18 and TRBJ1-6, with D perhaps TRBD1 (5 bases). The CDR3 is 16 residues long. The germline CDR1 and CDR2 sequences are KGHSH and LQKENI. V was clipped by 0 bases and J by 7 bases, with 13 bases between them. The CDR3 DNA sequence: TGTGCCAGCTCACCACCGTTAGGGGAGGGAAATTCACCCCTCCACTTT. This encodes CASSPPLGEGNSPLHF.

This clonotype was counted a few times. Being one base from a much bigger clone, this may be a read error. V is TRBV21-1 and J is TRBJ2-7; TRBD1, the D gene given by the table, was not confirmed from the DNA. TRBV21-1 is a listed pseudogene. The CDR3 totals 18 residues. The CDR3 DNA reads TGTGCCAGCAGCAAAGCCCTACCGTGGGGGGCGCTTGAATACGAGCAGTACTTC. This encodes CASSKALPWGALEYEQYF.

In this sample, this clonotype turned up a few times. DNA for the CDR3: TGTGCCAGCTCACTTGCCGGACAGGGGGCCGGCGAGCAGTACTTC. This encodes CASSLAGQGAGEQYF. The V gene is TRBV18, the J gene TRBJ2-7; TRBD1 aligns across 11 bases. CDR1 KGHSH and CDR2 LQKENI come from the germline V gene. Trimming cost V 4 bases and J 6 bases; bases outside gene matches: 8. The CDR3 covers 15 residues.

This clonotype has a handful of counts. The chain joins TRBV20-1 to TRBJ2-7; D is undetermined. CDR1 is DFQATT and CDR2 is SNEGSKA in the germline V gene (reference sequence). V lost 5 bases and J lost 1, with 15 bases in between. The CDR3 sequence is 14 residues long. The CDR3 DNA sequence: TGCAGTGCTCGGACCGCGCTAAAGTCCTACGAGCAGTACTTC. Translation gives CSARTALKSYEQYF.

This clonotype was detected many times. The chain uses TRBV11-2 and TRBJ2-1; the D is unclear. V was trimmed by 2 bases and J by 3 bases, leaving 11 bases between them. The CDR3 spans 15 residues. Germline V gene data show CDR1 as SGHAT and CDR2 as FQNNGV. CDR3 coding DNA: TGTGCCAGCAGCTTATTATCCCTAGGCTACAATGAGCAGTTCTTC. Translation: CASSLLSLGYNEQFF.

The sample holds a few counts of this clonotype. The chain carries TRBV6-6 and TRBJ2-2; D not certain. CDR3 length: 15 amino acids. Germline CDR1 MNHNY, CDR2 SVGAGI (reference sequence). The V end lost 0 bases, the J end lost 3 bases, and 8 bases lay between the germline ends. CDR3 coding DNA: TGTGCCAGCAGTTACTCGTTGCATTACACCGGGGAGCTGTTTTTT. Its translation is CASSYSLHYTGELFF.

This clonotype was recorded many times. V is TRBV5-1 and J is TRBJ2-1; 10 nucleotides align to TRBD2. This CDR3 has 15 amino acids. In germline, CDR1 is SGHRS, CDR2 YFSETQ. V was pared by 4 bases and J by 3 bases, with 4 bases of the junction left unmatched. DNA of the CDR3: TGCGCCAGCAGCCTGGTAGCGGGAGGCTACAATGAGCAGTTCTTC. Protein: CASSLVAGGYNEQFF. Together with reference TRBV5-1 and TRBJ2-1, the CDR3 gives the full variable domain: KAGVTQTPRYLIKTRGQQVTLSCSPISGHRSVSWYQQTPGQGLQFLFEYFSETQRNKGNFPGRFSGRQFSNSRSEMNVSTLELGDSALYLCASSLVAGGYNEQFFGPGTRLTVL.

This clonotype has ten or more counts. The chain links TRBV7-9 to TRBJ2-3; the D call may be TRBD1 or TRBD2 (6 bases each). The germline V gene encodes CDR1 SEHNR and CDR2 FQNEAQ (reference sequence). Between the trimmed V and J ends, which lost 5 bases and 0 bases, there was a span of 12 bases. The CDR3 runs 15 residues. The chain's CDR3 is CASSALGGSTDTQYF. Here the CDR3 DNA reads TGTGCCAGCAGCGCCCTAGGGGGGAGCACAGATACGCAGTATTTT. Filled out from reference TRBV7-9 and TRBJ2-3, the complete variable domain reads DTGVSQNPRHKITKRGQNVTFRCDPISEHNRLYWYRQTLGQGPEFLTYFQNEAQLEKSRLLSDRFSAERPKGSFSTLEIQRTEQGDSAMYLCASSALGGSTDTQYFGPGTRLTVL.

This clonotype was counted at least ten times. V usage is TRBV9 and J usage is TRBJ1-4; TRBD1 matches 9 bases. The CDR3 is 15 amino acids. CDR1 and CDR2 from the germline V gene are SGDLS and YYNGEE. V was clipped by 0 bases and J by 8 bases; unmatched bases: 5. CDR3 DNA sequence: TGTGCCAGCAGCGTAGTGGACAGGGGAGGAGAAAAACTGTTTTTT. This translates into CASSVVDRGGEKLFF.

This clonotype occurred many times. V is TRBV6-1 and J is TRBJ2-7, with 8 bases fitting TRBD1. The CDR3 totals 15 residues. V gave up 8 bases and J gave up 0 bases; unmatched junction bases: 9. CDR1 is MNHNS, CDR2 SASEGT, per germline. The CDR3 reads CASGLTGVSSYEQYF. Here the CDR3 DNA reads TGTGCCAGCGGTTTGACAGGGGTCAGCTCCTACGAGCAGTACTTC.

The V gene is TRBV12-3 or TRBV12-4, the J gene TRBJ2-1; 8 bases map to TRBD2. The CDR3 is made up of 13 amino acids. V lost 4 bases and J lost 6; bases outside the gene matches: 2. Here the CDR3 DNA reads TGTGCCAGCAGTTACGGGACTAGCAATGAGCAGTTCTTC. Protein sequence: CASSYGTSNEQFF.

This rearrangement joins TRBV27 to TRBJ2-7, with unresolved D. Germline V gives CDR1 MNHEY, CDR2 SMNVEV (reference sequence). CDR3 length equals 14 residues. Trimming pared 9 bases from V and 3 bases from J, leaving 18 bases between. Here the CDR3 reads CASAPVKVFYEQYF. The CDR3 nucleotides are TGTGCCAGTGCCCCTGTAAAAGTGTTCTACGAGCAGTACTTC.

The V gene is TRBV6-1, the J gene TRBJ2-5; 9 bases line up with TRBD1. Per germline, CDR1 MNHNS and CDR2 SASEGT. Unmatched junction bases numbered 1, after V lost 4 bases and J lost 4 bases. The CDR3 spans 13 residues. The CDR3 nucleotides are TGTGCCAGCAGTGGGGACAGGGTAGAGACCCAGTACTTC. Translated: CASSGDRVETQYF.